Below are 21 T cell receptor beta chains sequenced from a single sample in a study of T cell responses to AZD1222 COVID-19 vaccine. Profiled with immunoSEQ multiplex PCR; TCRdb holds only in-frame clones, not every one. Of more than 80,000 clones listed, 65% to 90% were seen once; the top ten hold more than 8.5%. The sequencing used peripheral blood, collected on day 0 of AZD1222 vaccination. These TCRs come from an adult in good health.

The chain recombines TRBV19 with TRBJ1-6; D possibly corresponds to TRBD1 (5 bases). The CDR3 totals 15 residues. Germline values: CDR1 LNHDA, CDR2 SQIVND (reference sequence). The V end lost 7 bases, the J end lost 6 bases, and 16 bases lay between the germline ends. This chain's CDR3 is CASNIPRVGNSPLHF. The CDR3 nucleotides read TGTGCCAGTAACATCCCCAGGGTTGGTAATTCACCCCTCCACTTT. Filled out from reference TRBV19 and TRBJ1-6, the complete variable domain reads DGGITQSPKYLFRKEGQNVTLSCEQNLNHDAMYWYRQDPGQGLRLIYYSQIVNDFQKGDIAEGYSVSREKKESFPLTVTSAQKNPTAFYLCASNIPRVGNSPLHFGNGTRLTVT.

The chain carries TRBV7-2 and TRBJ2-3, with TRBD2 matching 13 bases. J gave up 5 bases and V 2 bases, and 4 bases lay outside the gene matches. The CDR3 loop spans 16 amino acids. CDR1 and CDR2 from the germline V gene are SGHTA and FQGNSA. The DNA for the CDR3 is TGTGCCAGCAGCTTACGACTAGCGGGGGGTGGAGATACGCAGTATTTT. This translates into CASSLRLAGGGDTQYF.

The chain joins TRBV9 to TRBJ2-5; TRBD2 matches 11 bases. This CDR3 contains 14 residues. CDR1 and CDR2 from the germline V gene are SGDLS and YYNGEE. J lost 5 bases, V lost 4 bases, and 4 bases had no gene match. Here the CDR3 DNA reads TGTGCCAGCAGCCAGCGACTAGCGGGGGAGACCCAGTACTTC. Encoded protein: CASSQRLAGETQYF.

The gene calls are TRBV29-1 and TRBJ2-7, with D hard to call. This CDR3 spans 11 amino acids. CDR1 and CDR2 from the germline V gene are SQVTM and ANQGSEA. V gave up 0 bases and J gave up 3 bases, with 3 bases separating them. The CDR3 spells CSVEEFYEQYF. The CDR3 coding sequence is TGCAGCGTTGAAGAATTCTACGAGCAGTACTTC.

In this sample, this clone turned up a few times. The chain has TRBV7-9 and TRBJ2-1; possible D gene TRBD1, 6 bases. The CDR3 has 17 residues. Trimming removed 3 bases from V and 3 bases from J, with 18 bases in between. Germline lookup yields CDR1 SEHNR and CDR2 FQNEAQ (reference sequence). Here the CDR3 reads CASSFHRQVPGYNEQFF. The CDR3 bases are TGTGCCAGCAGCTTCCACCGACAGGTTCCGGGCTACAATGAGCAGTTCTTC.

This sequence joins TRBV6-1 and TRBJ1-5, with 7 nucleotides matching TRBD1. Germline V gene data show CDR1 as MNHNS and CDR2 as SASEGT. The CDR3 runs 15 residues. V trimming: 3 bases; J trimming: 4 bases; junction bases outside the gene matches: 6. In DNA, the CDR3 is TGTGCCAGCAGTGACTTTTGGGACAGAAATCAGCCCCAGCATTTT. Amino acid sequence: CASSDFWDRNQPQHF.

The V and J genes are TRBV30 and TRBJ1-1; the D is unclear. The CDR3 has 13 residues. Trimming removed 7 bases at V and 0 bases at J, with 12 bases between. Germline V gene sequence: CDR1 GTSNPN, CDR2 SVGIG (reference sequence). Here the CDR3 DNA reads TGTGCCTATCGGAAAACAATGAACACTGAAGCTTTCTTT. Residues: CAYRKTMNTEAFF.

V usage is TRBV19 and J usage is TRBJ2-7, with D maybe TRBD2 (6 bases). This CDR3 is built from 14 residues. V was cut by 1 base and J by 4 bases, with 11 bases left in between. Germline values: CDR1 LNHDA, CDR2 SQIVND (reference sequence). CDR3 residues: CASSIGPGEYEQYF. The DNA for the CDR3 is TGTGCCAGTAGTATAGGACCGGGGGAGTACGAGCAGTACTTC.

The chain uses TRBV5-1 and TRBJ1-4, with D possibly matching TRBD1 (5 bases). The germline V and J ends were trimmed by 1 base and 5 bases, with 12 bases remaining between them. This CDR3 has 15 amino acids. Germline V gene lookup returns CDR1 SGHRS and CDR2 YFSETQ. The CDR3 sequence: CASSLFGTANEKLFF. Written as DNA, the CDR3 is TGCGCCAGCAGCTTGTTCGGGACCGCCAATGAAAAACTGTTTTTT.

The chain joins TRBV3-1 (or the pseudogene TRBV3-2) to TRBJ1-1; weak D call: TRBD1 (6 bases). The CDR3 contains 14 residues. The V end lost 4 bases, the J end lost 5 bases, and 14 bases lay between the germline ends. CDR1 and CDR2 (germline): LGHDT, YNNKEL (reference sequence). CDR3 bases: TGTGCCAGCAGCCCCAGCTTGGGGGCGACTGAAGCTTTCTTT. It is translated as CASSPSLGATEAFF.

The J gene is TRBJ2-2, the V gene TRBV5-4; TRBD2 aligns across 8 bases. The CDR3 is 16 residues long. Looked up from germline, CDR1 is SGHNT and CDR2 is YYREEE (reference sequence). V lost 1 base to trimming and J lost 6 bases; unmatched junction nucleotides: 8. The CDR3 loop is CASSLSAGGGAGELFF. DNA of the CDR3: TGTGCCAGCAGCTTGTCGGCGGGAGGAGGGGCCGGGGAGCTGTTTTTT.

The genes are TRBV9 and TRBJ2-1; 13 nucleotides line up with TRBD2. The length of the CDR3 is 16 residues. The ends lost 7 bases at V and 9 bases at J; junction bases unmatched: 13. Germline CDR1 and CDR2: SGDLS and YYNGEE. The CDR3 DNA follows: TGTGCCAGCGGCCGGACCGGGACTAGCGGGAAATCTGAGCAGTTCTTC. Translation gives CASGRTGTSGKSEQFF.

V is TRBV7-2 and J is TRBJ1-1; D gene unclear. The CDR3 length is 13 residues. V lost 2 bases, J lost 3 bases, and 7 bases lay in between. Germline V CDR1 and CDR2: SGHTA, FQGNSA. The CDR3 loop is CASSLNLDTEAFF. The CDR3 DNA is TGTGCCAGCAGCTTAAACCTAGACACTGAAGCTTTCTTT.

The J gene is TRBJ2-5, the V gene TRBV5-1, with D perhaps TRBD1 (6 bases). CDR1 and CDR2 from the germline V gene are SGHRS and YFSETQ. This CDR3 is built from 16 residues. Trimming left V 5 bases short and J 4 bases short, with 21 bases between. The CDR3 protein is CASRDQDSLRRETQYF. CDR3 nucleotides: TGCGCCAGCAGGGACCAGGACAGCTTGAGGAGAGAGACCCAGTACTTC.

The chain uses TRBV6-1 and TRBJ2-1; D gene uncertain. The ends were cut back, 2 bases at V and 2 bases at J, with 4 bases in the middle. The CDR3 length is 13 residues. CDR1 is MNHNS, CDR2 SASEGT, per germline. This CDR3 reads CASSEIPYNEQFF. The CDR3, as DNA: TGTGCCAGCAGTGAAATACCCTACAATGAGCAGTTCTTC.

The chain recombines TRBV10-3 with TRBJ1-2; 7 nucleotides align to TRBD1. Germline-derived CDR1 and CDR2 are ENHRY and SYGVKD. The trim removed 0 bases at V and 2 bases at J, leaving 3 bases unmatched. This CDR3 has 15 amino acids. The CDR3 DNA reads as TGTGCCATCAGTGAGTCTCTAGGGGGCAACTATGGCTACACCTTC. This codes for CAISESLGGNYGYTF.

The rearrangement links TRBV13 to TRBJ2-7; D call uncertain. The V gene lost 5 bases and the J gene lost 0 bases, with 11 bases spanning the gap. The CDR3 runs 14 residues. Germline loops: CDR1 PRHDT, CDR2 FYEKMQ (reference sequence). The CDR3 sequence is CASSPGRSSYEQYF. Written as DNA, the CDR3 is TGTGCCAGCAGCCCGGGCAGGAGCTCCTACGAGCAGTACTTC.

V gene TRBV5-1 combines with J gene TRBJ2-5; TRBD2 matches 11 bases. The length of the CDR3 is 15 residues. Looked up from germline, CDR1 is SGHRS and CDR2 is YFSETQ. V lost 7 bases and J lost 5; bases outside the gene matches: 10. CDR3 in amino acids: CASQEASGGPETQYF. As DNA, the CDR3 is TGCGCCAGCCAGGAGGCTAGCGGGGGGCCTGAGACCCAGTACTTC.

J is TRBJ1-2 and V is TRBV19; a weak D match, TRBD1 (6 bases). Germline lookup yields CDR1 LNHDA and CDR2 SQIVND (reference sequence). The CDR3 contains 14 residues. Trimming cost V 7 bases and J 4 bases, with 16 bases left between them. Here the CDR3 DNA reads TGTGCCAGTAAGACAGGTGAGGGCCTCTATGGCTACACCTTC. Translating it yields CASKTGEGLYGYTF.

This clone was seen just once. The V gene is TRBV5-1, the J gene TRBJ2-1; TRBD2 aligns across 13 bases. The length of the CDR3 is 16 residues. The J segment lost 5 bases and the V segment lost 3 bases, leaving 5 bases of the junction unmatched. CDR1 is SGHRS and CDR2 is YFSETQ in the germline V gene. The CDR3 is CASSSQLAGGHNEQFF. The DNA for the CDR3 is TGCGCCAGCAGCTCCCAACTAGCGGGGGGGCACAATGAGCAGTTCTTC.

The V and J genes are TRBV3-1 (or the pseudogene TRBV3-2) and TRBJ2-3; 7 positions agree with TRBD2. CDR3 length: 15 amino acids. The V and J ends lost 7 bases and 1 base, in that order; junction bases with no gene match: 8. The germline CDR1 and CDR2 sequences are LGHDT and YNNKEL (reference sequence). Here the CDR3 DNA reads TGTGCCAGCACCCTCTGGGGGAGGGGCACAGATACGCAGTATTTT. Translated, it gives CASTLWGRGTDTQYF.